The rows below give T cell receptor beta chains drawn from one sample of a study of blood T cell repertoires in COVID-19. The assay was immunoSEQ multiplex PCR, and TCRdb's table has in-frame clones only and misses some. The top ten clones hold 7% to 10% of a sample with about 140,000 clones, more than 70% of them seen once. Sequencing input: peripheral blood. These receptors came from a woman between 55 and 75 years old with acute or convalescent COVID-19. Each CDR3 is given with its conserved first and last residue. The order of the fields is D gene, V gene, clone size, J gene, CDR3 DNA, CDR3 protein. D genes are given only for firm matches. Clone size is not always given. Where it is, it says once, few, many or a class for expanded clones.

>-|TRBV3-1/TRBV3-2|-|TRBJ2-7
TGTGCCAGCAGCCGGGCCCAGCCCCTCGAGCAGTACTTC
CASSRAQPLEQYF
>-|TRBV28|-|TRBJ1-1
TGTGCCAGCAGGCCGGTTGCTGAAGCTTTCTTT
CASRPVAEAFF
>-|TRBV30|-|TRBJ1-1
TGTGCCTGGAGTGTCCCTGGGGGCAGGACTGAAGCTTTCTTT
CAWSVPGGRTEAFF
>-|TRBV4-1|-|TRBJ2-3
TGCGCCAGCAGCCAAGATCGGTCTGGCGGGACCACTCATGGAGATACGCAGTATTTT
CASSQDRSGGTTHGDTQYF
>TRBD1|TRBV28|few|TRBJ1-2
TGTGCCAGCAGTTGGGACAGGTCGAGGGATGGCTACACCTTC
CASSWDRSRDGYTF
>-|TRBV4-1|-|TRBJ1-6
TGCGCCAGCAGCCAAGTTCAGGGAGCGGGATCAGCCCTCCACTTT
CASSQVQGAGSALHF
>TRBD1|TRBV25-1|few|TRBJ2-7
TGTGCCACTAGGAGACAGGGGGCAAGCTACGAGCAGTACTTC
CATRRQGASYEQYF
>-|TRBV5-1|-|TRBJ2-1
TGCGCCAGCAGCTTGGAGGCAGGGTCCCTTACTATGGAGCAGTTCTTC
CASSLEAGSLTMEQFF
>TRBD1|TRBV30|-|TRBJ1-5
TGTGCCTGGAGTGGCCCAGGGGGCACATTAGGCAATCAGCCCCAGCATTTT
CAWSGPGGTLGNQPQHF
>TRBD1|TRBV12-3/TRBV12-4|-|TRBJ1-5
TGTGCCAGCAGGGGGACAGGCAATCAGCCCCAGCATTTT
CASRGTGNQPQHF
>TRBD2|TRBV10-3|-|TRBJ2-2
TGTGCCATCAGTGAAGAGCGGGGGGTCACCGGGGAGCTGTTTTTT
CAISEERGVTGELFF
>-|TRBV30|-|TRBJ2-7
TGTGCCTGGAGCCGAGCGTACGAGCAGTACTTC
CAWSRAYEQYF
>TRBD1|TRBV11-3|-|TRBJ1-6
TGTGCCAGCAGCCCCCGACAGGGGGGGAATTCACCCCTCCACTTT
CASSPRQGGNSPLHF
>TRBD2|TRBV6-5|-|TRBJ2-5
TGTGCCAGCAGTTACTCCGCTAGCGGGGGCCAAGAGACCCAGTACTTC
CASSYSASGGQETQYF
>TRBD1|TRBV18|-|TRBJ2-3
TGTGCCAGCTCACCCCTCGGACAGGGAGGCACAGATACGCAGTATTTT
CASSPLGQGGTDTQYF
>TRBD2|TRBV28|-|TRBJ2-1
TGTGCCAGCACTAGCGGGGGTGGCTACAATGAGCAGTTCTTC
CASTSGGGYNEQFF
>-|TRBV5-8|few|TRBJ1-5
TGTGCCAGCAGCCTACGACTCGGCGGCAATCAGCCCCAGCATTTT
CASSLRLGGNQPQHF
>TRBD1|TRBV2|-|TRBJ1-5
TGTGCCAGCAGCGGACAGGCCGGCAGTCAGCCCCAGCATTTT
CASSGQAGSQPQHF
>-|TRBV27|few|TRBJ2-2
TGTGCCAGCAGTTTCCTTACATCCCCGCTCTTAAGCGGGGAGCTGTTTTTT
CASSFLTSPLLSGELFF
>TRBD1|TRBV18|-|TRBJ1-1
TGTGCCAGCTCCCGTACGGGACAGGGCATAGGGAACACTGAAGCTTTCTTT
CASSRTGQGIGNTEAFF
>TRBD1|TRBV28|-|TRBJ1-1
TGTGCCAGCAGTTCCTGGGACAGGGCCCCGAACACTGAAGCTTTCTTT
CASSSWDRAPNTEAFF
>TRBD2|TRBV6-1|-|TRBJ2-5
TGTGCCAGCAGTGCCCTAGCGGGGGCCGTCTGGGGGGAGGAGACCCAGTACTTC
CASSALAGAVWGEETQYF
>TRBD1|TRBV19|medium-sized|TRBJ1-2
TGTGCCAGTAGTATAGGACCAGGGGGACTCTATGGCTACACCTTC
CASSIGPGGLYGYTF
>TRBD1|TRBV6-5|few|TRBJ2-3
TGTGCCAGCAGTTTAAGTTACAGGGGGACCACAGATACGCAGTATTTT
CASSLSYRGTTDTQYF
>TRBD2|TRBV5-5|-|TRBJ2-1
TGTGCCAGCAGCGGCATGCGGGGGGGCCCAGTAACGCAGTTCTTC
CASSGMRGGPVTQFF
>-|TRBV3-1/TRBV3-2|-|TRBJ1-1
TGTGCCAGCAGCCAAGTCGGAGGGGCCGGCACTGAAGCTTTCTTT
CASSQVGGAGTEAFF
>TRBD1|TRBV6-5|-|TRBJ2-5
TGTGCCAGCAGGGCCCCGACAGGGTTACTCCGACAGTACTTC
CASRAPTGLLRQYF
>TRBD1|TRBV28|-|TRBJ1-1
TGTGCCAGCAGCCCACTCCAGTCACAGGGGTCGTACACTGAAGCTTTCTTT
CASSPLQSQGSYTEAFF
>-|TRBV10-2|once|TRBJ1-2
TGCGCCAGCAGTTGGGGGACACAAGTTTTTAACTATGGCTACACCTTC
CASSWGTQVFNYGYTF
>-|TRBV27|-|TRBJ1-4
TGTGCCAGCAGTCCCCGGGGGGCAAGAACTAATGAAAAACTGTTTTTT
CASSPRGARTNEKLFF
>-|TRBV7-8|-|TRBJ1-5
TGTGCCAGCAGCTTAGCGGGTACAGCCCGCAATCAGCCCCAGCATTTT
CASSLAGTARNQPQHF
>-|TRBV6-5|-|TRBJ1-3
TGTGCCAGCAGTTACTCGATCCTGACAACTGGAAACACCATATATTTT
CASSYSILTTGNTIYF
>-|TRBV4-2|-|TRBJ2-3
TGTGCCAGCAGCCATCCCCTCGGACTTTCCACTAGCACAGATACGCAGTATTTT
CASSHPLGLSTSTDTQYF
>-|TRBV5-1|-|TRBJ2-1
TGCGCCAGCAGCTTGGTAACGGGTGAGCAGTTCTTC
CASSLVTGEQFF